The next 3 T cell receptor beta chains were all read from a single sample in a study of cytomegalovirus exposure and HLA in healthy donors. Researchers ran the PCR with 60 Vbeta and 13 Jbeta primers. Sequenced by immunoSEQ multiplex PCR; TCRdb stores in-frame clones only, minus some. This table holds tens of thousands of clones. The sequencing input was PBMCs. The origin of the receptors is a woman in her fifties or sixties in good health and CMV-seronegative.

This chain links TRBV5-1 with TRBJ2-1, with D perhaps matching TRBD1 (7 bases). The CDR3 runs 15 residues. Per germline, CDR1 SGHRS and CDR2 YFSETQ. Trimming cost V 0 bases and J 7 bases, with 14 bases left between them. The CDR3: CASSLATGEANEQFF. In DNA, the CDR3 is TGCGCCAGCAGCTTGGCCACAGGGGAGGCGAATGAGCAGTTCTTC.

This chain links TRBV7-6 with TRBJ1-4; D remains ambiguous. The CDR3 totals 16 residues. Germline V gene sequence: CDR1 SGHVS, CDR2 FNYEAQ. The V end lost 2 bases, the J end lost 4 bases, and 14 bases lay between the germline ends. The CDR3 loop is CASSLLPHGINEKLFF. DNA of the CDR3: TGTGCCAGCAGCTTATTGCCCCACGGTATTAATGAAAAACTGTTTTTT.

The V and J genes are TRBV4-2 and TRBJ2-7, with 9 bases that match TRBD2. The CDR3 totals 16 residues. In germline, CDR1 is LGHNA, CDR2 YNFKEQ. V trimming: 4 bases; J trimming: 7 bases; junction bases outside the gene matches: 14. CDR3 DNA sequence: TGTGCCAGCAGCCTTGTTAGCGGGAGCAGCCGGGGGGAGCAGTACTTC. It is translated as CASSLVSGSSRGEQYF.